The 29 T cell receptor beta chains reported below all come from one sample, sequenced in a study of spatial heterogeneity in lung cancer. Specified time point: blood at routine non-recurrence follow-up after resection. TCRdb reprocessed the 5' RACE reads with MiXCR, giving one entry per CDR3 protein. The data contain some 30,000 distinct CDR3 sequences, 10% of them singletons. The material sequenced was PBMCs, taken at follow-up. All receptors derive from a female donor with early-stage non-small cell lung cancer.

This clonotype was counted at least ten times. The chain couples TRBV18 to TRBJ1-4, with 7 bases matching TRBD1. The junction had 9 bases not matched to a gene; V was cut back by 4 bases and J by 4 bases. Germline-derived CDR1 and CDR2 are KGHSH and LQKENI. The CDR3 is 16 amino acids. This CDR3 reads CASSQERDSLNEKLFF. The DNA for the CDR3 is TGTGCCAGCTCACAAGAAAGGGACAGTCTTAATGAAAAACTGTTTTTT.

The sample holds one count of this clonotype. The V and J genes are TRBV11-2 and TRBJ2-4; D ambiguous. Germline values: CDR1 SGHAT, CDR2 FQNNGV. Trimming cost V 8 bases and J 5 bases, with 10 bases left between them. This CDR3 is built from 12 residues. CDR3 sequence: CASSGLENIQYF. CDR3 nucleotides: TGTGCCAGCTCCGGGCTAGAAAACATTCAGTACTTC.

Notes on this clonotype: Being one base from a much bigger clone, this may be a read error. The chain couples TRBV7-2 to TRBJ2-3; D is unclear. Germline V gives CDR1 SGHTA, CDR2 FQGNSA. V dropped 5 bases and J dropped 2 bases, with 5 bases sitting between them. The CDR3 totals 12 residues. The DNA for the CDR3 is TGTGCCAGCAGCCCATACACAGATACGCAGTATTTT. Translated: CASSPYTDTQYF.

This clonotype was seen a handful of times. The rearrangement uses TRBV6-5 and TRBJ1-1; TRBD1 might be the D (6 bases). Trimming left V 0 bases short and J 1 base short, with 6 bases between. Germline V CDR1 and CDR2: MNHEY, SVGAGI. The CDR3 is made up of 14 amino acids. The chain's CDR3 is CASSYSGGNTEAFF. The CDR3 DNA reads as TGTGCCAGCAGTTACTCAGGGGGGAACACTGAAGCTTTCTTT.

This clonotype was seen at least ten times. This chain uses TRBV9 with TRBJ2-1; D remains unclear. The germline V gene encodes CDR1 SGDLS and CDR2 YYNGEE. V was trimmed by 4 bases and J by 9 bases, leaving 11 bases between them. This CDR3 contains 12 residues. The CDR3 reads CASSPHLGEQFF. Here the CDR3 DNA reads TGTGCCAGCAGCCCCCATTTGGGTGAGCAGTTCTTC.

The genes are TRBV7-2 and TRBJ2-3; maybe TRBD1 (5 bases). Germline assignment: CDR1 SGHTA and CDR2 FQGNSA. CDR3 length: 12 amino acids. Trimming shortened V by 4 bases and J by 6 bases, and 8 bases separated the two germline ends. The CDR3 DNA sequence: TGTGCCAGCAGCTCGAACAGGGATACGCAGTATTTT. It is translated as CASSSNRDTQYF.

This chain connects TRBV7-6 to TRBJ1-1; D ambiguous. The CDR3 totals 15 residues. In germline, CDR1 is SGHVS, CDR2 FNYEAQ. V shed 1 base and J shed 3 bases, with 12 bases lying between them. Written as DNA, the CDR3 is TGTGCCAGCAGCTTAGGACCAGGCGGGCACACTGAAGCTTTCTTT. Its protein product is CASSLGPGGHTEAFF.

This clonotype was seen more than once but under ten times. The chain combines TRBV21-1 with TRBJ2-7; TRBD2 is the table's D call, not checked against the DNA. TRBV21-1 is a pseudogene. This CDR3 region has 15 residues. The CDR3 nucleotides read TGTGCCAGCAGGAGGGGGAGGGGCGCCTCCTACGAGCAGTACTTC. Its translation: CASRRGRGASYEQYF.

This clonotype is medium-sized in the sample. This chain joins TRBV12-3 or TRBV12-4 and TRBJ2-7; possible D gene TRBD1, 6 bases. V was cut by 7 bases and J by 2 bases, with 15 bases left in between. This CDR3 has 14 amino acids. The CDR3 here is CASNPQGTPYEQYF. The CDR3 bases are TGTGCCAGCAACCCACAGGGAACCCCCTACGAGCAGTACTTC.

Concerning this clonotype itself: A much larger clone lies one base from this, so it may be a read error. The CDR3 here is CASCSRDTPYEQYF. CDR3 in DNA: TGTGCCAGTTGTAGCCGGGACACCCCCTACGAGCAGTACTTC. This chain links TRBV19 with TRBJ2-7; tentatively, D is TRBD1 (6 bases). Germline CDR1 LNHDA, CDR2 SQIVND (reference sequence). V was trimmed by 8 bases and J by 2 bases, leaving 16 bases between them. CDR3 length: 14 residues.

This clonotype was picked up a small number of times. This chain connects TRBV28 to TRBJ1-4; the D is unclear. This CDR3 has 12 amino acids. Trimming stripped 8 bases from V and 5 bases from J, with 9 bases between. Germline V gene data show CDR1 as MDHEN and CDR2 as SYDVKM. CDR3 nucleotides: TGTGCCAGCCGGGTATGGAATGAAAAACTGTTTTTT. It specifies CASRVWNEKLFF.

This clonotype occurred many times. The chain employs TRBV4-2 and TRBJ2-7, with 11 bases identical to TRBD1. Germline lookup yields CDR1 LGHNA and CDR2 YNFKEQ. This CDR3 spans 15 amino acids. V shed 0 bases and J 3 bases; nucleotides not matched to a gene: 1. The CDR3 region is CASSQEDRGHYEQYF. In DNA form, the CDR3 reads TGTGCCAGCAGCCAAGAGGACAGGGGGCACTACGAGCAGTACTTC.

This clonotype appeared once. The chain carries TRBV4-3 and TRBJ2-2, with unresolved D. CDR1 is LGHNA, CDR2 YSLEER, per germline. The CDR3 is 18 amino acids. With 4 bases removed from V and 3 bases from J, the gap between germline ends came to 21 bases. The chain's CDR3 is CASSPDPASSFDTGELFF. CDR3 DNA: TGCGCCAGCAGCCCAGACCCCGCATCCTCCTTCGACACCGGGGAGCTGTTTTTT.

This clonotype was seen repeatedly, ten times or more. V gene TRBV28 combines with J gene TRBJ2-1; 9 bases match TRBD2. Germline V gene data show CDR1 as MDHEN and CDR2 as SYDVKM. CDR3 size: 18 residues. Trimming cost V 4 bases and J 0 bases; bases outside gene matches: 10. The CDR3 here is CASSSLGSGSPSYNEQFF. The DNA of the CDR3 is TGTGCCAGCAGTTCCCTGGGTAGCGGGAGCCCCTCCTACAATGAGCAGTTCTTC. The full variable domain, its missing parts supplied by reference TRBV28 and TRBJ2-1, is DVKVTQSSRYLVKRTGEKVFLECVQDMDHENMFWYRQDPGLGLRLIYFSYDVKMKEKGDIPEGYSVSREKKERFSLILESASTNQTSMYLCASSSLGSGSPSYNEQFFGPGTRLTVL.

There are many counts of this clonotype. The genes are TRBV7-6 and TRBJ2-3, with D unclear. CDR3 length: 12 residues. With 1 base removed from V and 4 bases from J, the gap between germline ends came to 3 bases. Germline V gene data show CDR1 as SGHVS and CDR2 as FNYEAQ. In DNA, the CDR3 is TGTGCCAGCAGCTTAGTGTCAGATACGCAGTATTTT. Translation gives CASSLVSDTQYF.

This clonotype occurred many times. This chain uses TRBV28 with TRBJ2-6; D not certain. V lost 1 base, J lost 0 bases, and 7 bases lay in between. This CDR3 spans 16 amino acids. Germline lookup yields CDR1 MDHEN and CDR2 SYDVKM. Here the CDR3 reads CASSLYWLSGANVLTF. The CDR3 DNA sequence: TGTGCCAGCAGTTTATATTGGCTCTCTGGGGCCAACGTCCTGACTTTC.

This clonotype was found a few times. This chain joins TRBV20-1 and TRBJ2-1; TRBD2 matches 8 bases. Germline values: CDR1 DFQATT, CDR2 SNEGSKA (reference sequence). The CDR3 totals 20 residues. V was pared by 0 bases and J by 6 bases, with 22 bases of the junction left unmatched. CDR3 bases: TGCAGTGCTAGAGATCTCAGACCGGCCCCCGAGCGGGGGCCCGGCAATGAGCAGTTCTTC. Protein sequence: CSARDLRPAPERGPGNEQFF.

CDR3 sequence: CASSFSTADTQYF. CDR3 nucleotide sequence: TGTGCCAGCAGTTTTTCAACCGCCGATACGCAGTATTTT. J is TRBJ2-3 and V is TRBV28; no firm D call. The CDR3 is 13 residues long. V lost 3 bases and J 6 bases, leaving 10 bases between the germline ends. CDR1 and CDR2 from the germline V gene are MDHEN and SYDVKM.

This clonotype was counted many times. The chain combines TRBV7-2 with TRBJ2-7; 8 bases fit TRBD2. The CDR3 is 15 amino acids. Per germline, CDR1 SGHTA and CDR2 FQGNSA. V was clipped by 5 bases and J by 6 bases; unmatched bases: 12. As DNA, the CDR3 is TGTGCCAGCAGCCCCGGGGGGGGGTCCCCACTCGAGCAGTACTTC. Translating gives CASSPGGGSPLEQYF.

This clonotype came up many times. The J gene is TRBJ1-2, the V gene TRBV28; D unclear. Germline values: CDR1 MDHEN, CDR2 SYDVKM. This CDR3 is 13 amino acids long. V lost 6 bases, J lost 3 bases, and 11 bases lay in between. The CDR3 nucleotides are TGTGCCAGCAGGATGAAGGGAGACTATGGCTACACCTTC. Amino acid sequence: CASRMKGDYGYTF.

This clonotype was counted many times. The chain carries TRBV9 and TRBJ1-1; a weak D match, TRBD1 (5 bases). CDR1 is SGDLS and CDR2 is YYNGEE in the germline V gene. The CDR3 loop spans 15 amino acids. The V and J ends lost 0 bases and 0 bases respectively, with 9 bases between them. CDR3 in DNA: TGTGCCAGCAGCGTAGCGACAGTTATGAACACTGAAGCTTTCTTT. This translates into CASSVATVMNTEAFF.

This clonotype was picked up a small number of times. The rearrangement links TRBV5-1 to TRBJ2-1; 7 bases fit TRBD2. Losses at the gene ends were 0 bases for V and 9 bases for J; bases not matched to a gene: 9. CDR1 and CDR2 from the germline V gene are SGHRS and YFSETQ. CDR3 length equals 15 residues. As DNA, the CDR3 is TGCGCCAGCAGCTTGGGGCTAGCGGCCCAGGGTGAGCAGTTCTTC. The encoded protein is CASSLGLAAQGEQFF.

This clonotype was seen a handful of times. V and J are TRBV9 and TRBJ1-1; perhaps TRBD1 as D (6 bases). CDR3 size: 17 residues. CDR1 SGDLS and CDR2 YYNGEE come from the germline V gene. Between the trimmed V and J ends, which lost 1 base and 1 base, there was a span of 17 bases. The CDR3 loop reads CASSVRGGAPSNTEAFF. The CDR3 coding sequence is TGTGCCAGCAGCGTACGCGGGGGCGCCCCTTCGAACACTGAAGCTTTCTTT.

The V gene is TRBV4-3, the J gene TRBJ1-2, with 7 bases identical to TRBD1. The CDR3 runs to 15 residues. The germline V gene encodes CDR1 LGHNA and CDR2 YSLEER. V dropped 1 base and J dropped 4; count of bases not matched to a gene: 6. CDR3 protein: CASSQGQGISYGYTF. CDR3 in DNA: TGCGCCAGCAGCCAAGGACAGGGAATATCCTATGGCTACACCTTC.

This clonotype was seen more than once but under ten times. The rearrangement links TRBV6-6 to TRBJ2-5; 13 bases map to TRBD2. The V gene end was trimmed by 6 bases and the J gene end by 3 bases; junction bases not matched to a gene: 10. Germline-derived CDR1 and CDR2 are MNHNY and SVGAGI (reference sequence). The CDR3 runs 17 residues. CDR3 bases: TGTGCCAGCAGGCCGGGACTAGCGGGGCACACCGAAGAGACCCAGTACTTC. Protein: CASRPGLAGHTEETQYF.

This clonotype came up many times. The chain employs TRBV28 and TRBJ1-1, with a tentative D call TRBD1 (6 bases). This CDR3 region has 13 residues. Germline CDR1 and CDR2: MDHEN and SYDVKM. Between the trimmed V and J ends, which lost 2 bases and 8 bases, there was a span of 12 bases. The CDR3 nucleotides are TGTGCCAGCAGTTTAAGGGGAGACAGGGAAGCTTTCTTT. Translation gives CASSLRGDREAFF. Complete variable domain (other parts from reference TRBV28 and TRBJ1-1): DVKVTQSSRYLVKRTGEKVFLECVQDMDHENMFWYRQDPGLGLRLIYFSYDVKMKEKGDIPEGYSVSREKKERFSLILESASTNQTSMYLCASSLRGDREAFFGQGTRLTVV.

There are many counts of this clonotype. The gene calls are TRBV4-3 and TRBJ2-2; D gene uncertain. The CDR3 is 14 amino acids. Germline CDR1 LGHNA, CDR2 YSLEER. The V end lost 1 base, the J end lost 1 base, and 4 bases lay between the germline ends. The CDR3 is CASSQVRNTGELFF. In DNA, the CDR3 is TGCGCCAGCAGCCAAGTCCGGAACACCGGGGAGCTGTTTTTT.

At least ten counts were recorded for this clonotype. This CDR3 reads CASSQEGTRGHEQYF. The CDR3 DNA reads as TGTGCCAGCAGCCAAGAGGGGACTCGTGGACACGAGCAGTACTTC. This chain connects TRBV4-2 to TRBJ2-7; D is perhaps TRBD2 (6 bases). This CDR3 has 15 amino acids. The V and J ends lost 0 bases and 5 bases respectively, with 14 bases between them. CDR1 and CDR2 (germline): LGHNA, YNFKEQ.

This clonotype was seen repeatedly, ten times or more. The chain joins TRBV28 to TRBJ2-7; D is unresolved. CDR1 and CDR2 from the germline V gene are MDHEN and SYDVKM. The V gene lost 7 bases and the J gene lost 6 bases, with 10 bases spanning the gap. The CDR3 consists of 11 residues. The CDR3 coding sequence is TGTGCCAGCACCGACTGGGCCGAGCAGTACTTC. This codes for CASTDWAEQYF.